Shown below are 18 T cell receptor beta chains from a single sample sequenced in a study of T cells of healthy individuals. TCRdb analysed the 5' RACE reads with MiXCR anew, one entry per CDR3 protein. Of approximately 58,000 distinct CDR3 sequences detected, approximately 14% appear once; the ten largest clones hold more than 15%. The receptor set was obtained from a human donor in good health.

This clonotype was seen just once. The chain joins TRBV20-1 to TRBJ2-3; the match to TRBD1 covers 11 bases. The CDR3 extends over 14 amino acids. Germline-derived CDR1 and CDR2 are DFQATT and SNEGSKA (reference sequence). After removal of 7 bases from V and 5 bases from J, the junction contained 8 bases not matched to a gene. The CDR3 reads CSESGTGGGDTQYF. As DNA, the CDR3 is TGCAGTGAAAGCGGGACAGGGGGTGGAGATACGCAGTATTTT.

The rearrangement links TRBV2 to TRBJ2-7, with D maybe TRBD1 (6 bases). The CDR3 length is 13 residues. Germline assignment: CDR1 SNHLY and CDR2 FYNNEI. V dropped 11 bases and J dropped 6 bases, with 20 bases sitting between them. The CDR3 coding sequence is TGTGCCGCCCTCGGTGGCAGGGGAAGCGAGCAGTACTTC. Amino acid sequence: CAALGGRGSEQYF. The variable domain in full, with the rest retrieved from reference TRBV2 and TRBJ2-7, is EPEVTQTPSHQVTQMGQEVILRCVPISNHLYFYWYRQILGQKVEFLVSFYNNEISEKSEIFDDQFSVERPDGSNFTLKIRSTKLEDSAMYFCAALGGRGSEQYFGPGTRLTVT.

This clonotype was picked up many times. This chain joins TRBV19 and TRBJ2-4; TRBD1 agrees at 10 bases. The CDR3 covers 16 residues. CDR1 LNHDA and CDR2 SQIVND come from the germline V gene (reference sequence). The junction had 8 bases not matched to a gene; V was cut back by 3 bases and J by 6 bases. CDR3 region: CASSMTGGRRGNIQYF. The CDR3 bases are TGTGCCAGTAGTATGACAGGGGGCCGTCGTGGAAACATTCAGTACTTC.

This clonotype was seen a handful of times. The chain recombines TRBV7-2 with TRBJ2-3; TRBD1 might be the D (6 bases). This CDR3 has 16 amino acids. Between the trimmed V and J ends, which lost 0 bases and 1 base, there was a span of 11 bases. CDR1 is SGHTA, CDR2 FQGNSA, per germline. Here the CDR3 DNA reads TGTGCCAGCAGCTTAGCCCCCAGGGGCGGCACAGATACGCAGTATTTT. Translated, it gives CASSLAPRGGTDTQYF. Using reference TRBV7-2 and TRBJ2-3 for the parts outside the CDR3, the full variable domain is GAGVSQSPSNKVTEKGKDVELRCDPISGHTALYWYRQSLGQGLEFLIYFQGNSAPDKSGLPSDRFSAERTGGSVSTLTIQRTQQEDSAVYLCASSLAPRGGTDTQYFGPGTRLTVL.

The chain uses TRBV4-1 and TRBJ1-2, with a tentative D call TRBD1 (5 bases). CDR3 length: 17 amino acids. The germline CDR1 and CDR2 sequences are MGHRA and YSYEKL. V dropped 0 bases and J dropped 2 bases, with 16 bases sitting between them. CDR3 nucleotides: TGCGCCAGCAGCCAAGATCCCATCACAGGCATGAACTATGGCTACACCTTC. It codes for CASSQDPITGMNYGYTF.

This clonotype has at least ten counts. The chain has TRBV7-2 and TRBJ2-3; 8 bases fit TRBD2. The CDR3 has 14 amino acids. Germline V gene data show CDR1 as SGHTA and CDR2 as FQGNSA. Germline trimming cut 5 bases from V and 1 base from J; bases unmatched to any gene: 2. The CDR3 DNA is TGTGCCAGCAGCGCGACTAGCGGCACAGATACGCAGTATTTT. Amino acids: CASSATSGTDTQYF.

This clonotype was observed a few times. V and J are TRBV7-9 and TRBJ2-3; D perhaps matches TRBD1 (5 bases). V was cut by 2 bases and J by 6 bases, with 9 bases left in between. This CDR3 contains 13 residues. Germline lookup yields CDR1 SEHNR and CDR2 FQNEAQ (reference sequence). CDR3 bases: TGTGCCAGCAGCTTACTTCCAGGGGATACGCAGTATTTT. Translating it yields CASSLLPGDTQYF.

This clonotype was found a few times. The chain links TRBV7-9 to TRBJ1-4, with TRBD1 matching over 9 bases. The CDR3 is made up of 15 amino acids. V trimming: 5 bases; J trimming: 8 bases; junction bases outside the gene matches: 9. Germline V gene data show CDR1 as SEHNR and CDR2 as FQNEAQ (reference sequence). The CDR3 nucleotides read TGTGCCAGCAGCAAAACCGGGACAGGGTACGAAAAACTGTTTTTT. Its translation is CASSKTGTGYEKLFF.

This clonotype was recorded many times. One end of the junction is discordant with germline, which a read error may explain. The J gene is TRBJ2-5, the V gene TRBV18, with D unresolved. The CDR3 has 11 amino acids. The V gene's germline CDR1 is KGHSH and CDR2 LQKENI. DNA for the CDR3: TGTGCCAGCTCACCGGAAGACACCCAGTACTTC. Protein: CASSPEDTQYF. Full variable domain (rest looked up from reference TRBV18 and TRBJ2-5): NAGVMQNPRHLVRRRGQEARLRCSPMKGHSHVYWYRQLPEEGLKFMVYLQKENIIDESGMPKERFSAEFPKEGPSILRIQQVVRGDSAAYFCASSPEDTQYFGPGTRLLVL.

This clonotype was picked up many times. CDR3 amino acids: CASSLSLAGGGQGKNIQYF. DNA for the CDR3: TGTGCCAGCTCACTATCACTAGCGGGAGGAGGACAAGGCAAAAACATTCAGTACTTC. The chain is built from TRBV18 and TRBJ2-4; 12 bases fit TRBD2. The CDR3 loop spans 19 amino acids. Looked up from germline, CDR1 is KGHSH and CDR2 is LQKENI. After removal of 4 bases from V and 3 bases from J, the junction contained 13 bases not matched to a gene.

This clonotype was seen at least ten times. The chain carries TRBV29-1 and TRBJ2-3, with TRBD2 as a possible D gene (6 bases). There are 12 residues in the CDR3. Germline CDR1 is SQVTM and CDR2 is ANQGSEA. Trimming took 6 bases from V and 5 from J, leaving 12 bases between them. The DNA of the CDR3 is TGCAGCGTAGCTAGCGCCGAAGATACGCAGTATTTT. Its protein product is CSVASAEDTQYF.

The rearrangement joins TRBV6-5 to TRBJ1-6, with D perhaps TRBD1 (6 bases). Trimming cost V 4 bases and J 11 bases, with 15 bases left between them. Germline CDR1 MNHEY, CDR2 SVGAGI. The CDR3 loop spans 14 amino acids. The CDR3 sequence: CASSSLGQTAPLHF. The CDR3 nucleotides are TGTGCCAGCAGTTCCCTTGGACAGACGGCACCCCTCCACTTT.

This clonotype was seen a few times. The chain has TRBV5-1 and TRBJ1-5, with D possibly being TRBD1 (6 bases). V lost 0 bases, J lost 3 bases, and 10 bases lay in between. The length of the CDR3 is 15 residues. Germline V gene data show CDR1 as SGHRS and CDR2 as YFSETQ. The CDR3, as DNA: TGCGCCAGCAGCTTGGGGGGGACAAACAATCAGCCCCAGCATTTT. Translation gives CASSLGGTNNQPQHF.

This clonotype was detected only once. This could be a read error, since a much larger clone is one nucleotide away. The V call is TRBV9, the J call TRBJ2-3; 9 bases are a match to TRBD2. The CDR3 contains 16 residues. Germline-derived CDR1 and CDR2 are SGDLS and YYNGEE. Here the CDR3 DNA reads TGTGCCAGCAGAGTAGATCCTAGCGGGGACACAGATACGCAGTATTTT. As protein: CASRVDPSGDTDTQYF. Drawing the rest from reference TRBV9 and TRBJ2-3, the complete variable domain is DSGVTQTPKHLITATGQRVTLRCSPRSGDLSVYWYQQSLDQGLQFLIQYYNGEERAKGNILERFSAQQFPDLHSELNLSSLELGDSALYFCASRVDPSGDTDTQYFGPGTRLTVL.

The chain has TRBV2 and TRBJ2-2; D may be TRBD1 or TRBD2 (5 bases each). Trimming took off 0 bases at V and 3 bases at J, with 14 bases between the two ends. This CDR3 contains 17 residues. CDR1 and CDR2 (germline): SNHLY, FYNNEI. CDR3 nucleotides: TGTGCCAGCAGTGAAGCGCTTCCGGGGACGGACACCGGGGAGCTGTTTTTT. Translated: CASSEALPGTDTGELFF.

This clonotype was observed once. This chain connects TRBV6-1 to TRBJ1-2; 10 bases match TRBD1. The CDR3 totals 13 residues. V was pared by 4 bases and J by 5 bases, with 1 base of the junction left unmatched. The germline CDR1 and CDR2 sequences are MNHNS and SASEGT. In nucleotides, the CDR3 is TGTGCCAGCAGTGGGGGACAGGGGTATGGCTACACCTTC. This encodes CASSGGQGYGYTF.

This clonotype has ten or more counts. V gene TRBV27 combines with J gene TRBJ2-1, with TRBD1 matching over 9 bases. The germline V gene encodes CDR1 MNHEY and CDR2 SMNVEV (reference sequence). CDR3 length: 16 amino acids. V dropped 2 bases and J dropped 7; count of bases not matched to a gene: 9. In nucleotides, the CDR3 is TGTGCCAGCAGTTTAAGGCCGGGACAGGGTCCAAATGAGCAGTTCTTC. As protein: CASSLRPGQGPNEQFF.

This clonotype was counted a few times. The rearrangement joins TRBV3-1 to TRBJ1-6; 8 nucleotides agree with TRBD1. Germline lookup yields CDR1 LGHDT and CDR2 YNNKEL (reference sequence). There are 17 residues in the CDR3. With 6 bases clipped from V and 7 bases from J, the junction kept 14 bases outside the gene matches. This chain's CDR3 is CASSHSMDRARNSPLHF. CDR3 sequence (DNA): TGTGCCAGCAGTCATAGCATGGACAGGGCGCGAAATTCACCCCTCCACTTT. Using reference TRBV3-1 and TRBJ1-6 for the parts outside the CDR3, the full variable domain is DTAVSQTPKYLVTQMGNDKSIKCEQNLGHDTMYWYKQDSKKFLKIMFSYNNKELIINETVPNRFSPKSPDKAHLNLHINSLELGDSAVYFCASSHSMDRARNSPLHFGNGTRLTVT.